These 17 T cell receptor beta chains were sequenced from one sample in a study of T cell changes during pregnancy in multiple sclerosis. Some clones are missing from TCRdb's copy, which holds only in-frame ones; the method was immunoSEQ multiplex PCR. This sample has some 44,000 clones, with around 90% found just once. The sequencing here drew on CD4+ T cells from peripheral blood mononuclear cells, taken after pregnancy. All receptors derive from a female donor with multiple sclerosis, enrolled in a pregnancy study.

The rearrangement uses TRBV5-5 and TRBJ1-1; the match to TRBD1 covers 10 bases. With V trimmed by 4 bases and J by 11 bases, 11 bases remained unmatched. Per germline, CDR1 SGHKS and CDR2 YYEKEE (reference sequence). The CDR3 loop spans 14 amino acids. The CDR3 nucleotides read TGTGCCAGCAGCCCTGGTCGACAGGGGGCCGGGGCTTTCTTT. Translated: CASSPGRQGAGAFF.

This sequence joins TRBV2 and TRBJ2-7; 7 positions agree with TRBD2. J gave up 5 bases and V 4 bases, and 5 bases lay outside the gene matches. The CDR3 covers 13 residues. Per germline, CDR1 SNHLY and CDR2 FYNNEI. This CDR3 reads CASSGWEGNEQYF. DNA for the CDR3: TGTGCCAGCAGTGGGTGGGAGGGGAACGAGCAGTACTTC.

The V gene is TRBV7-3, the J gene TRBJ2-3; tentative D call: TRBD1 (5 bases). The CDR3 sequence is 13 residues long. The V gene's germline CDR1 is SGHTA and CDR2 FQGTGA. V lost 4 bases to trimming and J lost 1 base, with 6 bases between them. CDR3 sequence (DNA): TGTGCCAGCAGCTCACAGGGCACAGATACGCAGTATTTT. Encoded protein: CASSSQGTDTQYF.

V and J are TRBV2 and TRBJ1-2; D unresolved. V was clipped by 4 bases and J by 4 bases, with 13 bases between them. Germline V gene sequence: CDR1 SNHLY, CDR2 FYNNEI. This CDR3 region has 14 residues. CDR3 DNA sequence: TGTGCCAGCAGTGTCGAACGGGAGAGCTATGGCTACACCTTC. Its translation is CASSVERESYGYTF.

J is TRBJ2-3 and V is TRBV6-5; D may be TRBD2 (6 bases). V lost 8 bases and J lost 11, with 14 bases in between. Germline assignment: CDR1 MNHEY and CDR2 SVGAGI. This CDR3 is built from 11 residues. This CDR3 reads CASGDSGKQYF. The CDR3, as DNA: TGTGCCAGCGGGGACTCAGGGAAGCAGTATTTT.

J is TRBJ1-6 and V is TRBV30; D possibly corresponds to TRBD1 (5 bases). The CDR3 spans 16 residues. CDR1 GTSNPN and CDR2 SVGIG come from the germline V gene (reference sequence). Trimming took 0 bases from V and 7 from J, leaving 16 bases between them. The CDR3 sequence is CAWSVAAGLRNSPLHF. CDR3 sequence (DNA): TGTGCCTGGAGTGTCGCTGCGGGACTGAGGAATTCACCCCTCCACTTT.

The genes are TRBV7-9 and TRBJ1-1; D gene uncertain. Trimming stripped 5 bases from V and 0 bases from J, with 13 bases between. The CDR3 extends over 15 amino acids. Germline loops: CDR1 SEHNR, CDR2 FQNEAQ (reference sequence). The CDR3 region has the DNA TGTGCCAGCAGCCGAGCGATCAGAATGAACACTGAAGCTTTCTTT. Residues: CASSRAIRMNTEAFF.

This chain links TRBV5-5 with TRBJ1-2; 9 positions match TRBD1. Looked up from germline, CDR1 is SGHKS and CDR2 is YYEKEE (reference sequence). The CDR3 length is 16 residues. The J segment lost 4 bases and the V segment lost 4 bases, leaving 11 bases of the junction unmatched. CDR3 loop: CASSGTGTGSSYGYTF. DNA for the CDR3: TGTGCCAGCAGCGGAACCGGGACAGGGTCGAGCTATGGCTACACCTTC.

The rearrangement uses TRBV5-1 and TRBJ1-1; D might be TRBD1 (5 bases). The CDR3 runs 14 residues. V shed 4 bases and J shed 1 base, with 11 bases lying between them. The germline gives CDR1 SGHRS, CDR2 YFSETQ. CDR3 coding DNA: TGCGCCAGCAGCCCACAGGAGGGGAACACTGAAGCTTTCTTT. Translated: CASSPQEGNTEAFF.

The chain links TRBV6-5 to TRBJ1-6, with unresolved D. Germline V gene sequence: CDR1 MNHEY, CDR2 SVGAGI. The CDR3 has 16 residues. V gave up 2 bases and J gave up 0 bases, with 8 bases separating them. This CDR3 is CASSYRSSSYNSPLHF. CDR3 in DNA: TGTGCCAGCAGTTACCGGTCAAGCTCCTATAATTCACCCCTCCACTTT.

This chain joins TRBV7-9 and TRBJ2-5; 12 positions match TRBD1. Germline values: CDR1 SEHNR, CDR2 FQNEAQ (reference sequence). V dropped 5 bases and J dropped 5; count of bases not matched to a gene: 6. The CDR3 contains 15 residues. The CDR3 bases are TGTGCCAGCAGCGCGTGGGACAGGGGGCTTGAGACCCAGTACTTC. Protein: CASSAWDRGLETQYF.

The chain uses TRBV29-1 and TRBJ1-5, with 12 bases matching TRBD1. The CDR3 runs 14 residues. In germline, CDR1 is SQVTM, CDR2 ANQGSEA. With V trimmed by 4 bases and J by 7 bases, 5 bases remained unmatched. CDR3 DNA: TGCAGCGTTGCAGGGACAGGGGGCGAGCAGCCCCAGCATTTT. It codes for CSVAGTGGEQPQHF.

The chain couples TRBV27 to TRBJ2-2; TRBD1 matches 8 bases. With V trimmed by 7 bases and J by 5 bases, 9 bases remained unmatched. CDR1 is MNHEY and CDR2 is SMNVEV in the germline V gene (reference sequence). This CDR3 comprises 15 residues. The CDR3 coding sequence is TGTGCCAGCACTCTGGACAGGGCCGGTACCGGGGAGCTGTTTTTT. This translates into CASTLDRAGTGELFF.

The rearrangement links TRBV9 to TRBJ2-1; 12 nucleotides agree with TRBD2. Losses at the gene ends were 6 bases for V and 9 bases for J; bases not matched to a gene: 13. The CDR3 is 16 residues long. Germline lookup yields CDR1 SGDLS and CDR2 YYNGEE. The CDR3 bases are TGTGCCAGCACCCCCTTTGGGCTAGCGGGGGGGGGTGAGCAGTTCTTC. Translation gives CASTPFGLAGGGEQFF.

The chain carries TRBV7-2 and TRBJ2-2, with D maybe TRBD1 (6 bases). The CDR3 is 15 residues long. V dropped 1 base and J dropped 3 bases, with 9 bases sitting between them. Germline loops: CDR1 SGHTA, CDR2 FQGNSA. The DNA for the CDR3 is TGTGCCAGCAGCTTAGGCCACAGGGACACCGGGGAGCTGTTTTTT. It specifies CASSLGHRDTGELFF.

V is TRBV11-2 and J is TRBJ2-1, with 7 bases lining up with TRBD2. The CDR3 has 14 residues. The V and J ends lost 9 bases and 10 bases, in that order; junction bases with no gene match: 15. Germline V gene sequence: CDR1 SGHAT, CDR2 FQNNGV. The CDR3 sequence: CASARDYNIGEQFF. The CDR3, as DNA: TGTGCCAGTGCCCGGGACTACAACATCGGGGAGCAGTTCTTC.

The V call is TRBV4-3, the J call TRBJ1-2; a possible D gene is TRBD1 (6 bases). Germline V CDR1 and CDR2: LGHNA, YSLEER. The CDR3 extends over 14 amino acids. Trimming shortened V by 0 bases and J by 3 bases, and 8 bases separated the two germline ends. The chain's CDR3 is CASSQEGTYYGYTF. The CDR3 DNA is TGCGCCAGCAGCCAAGAGGGGACATACTATGGCTACACCTTC.